This T cell receptor beta chain was captured in a study of shared clonotypes between healthy human individuals. Profiled with immunoSEQ multiplex PCR; TCRdb holds only in-frame clones, not every one. The sample lists 2 million to 2.5 million clones; around 93% were seen once. CDR1 is SQVTM and CDR2 is ANQGSEA in the germline V gene. Trimming took off 7 bases at V and 2 bases at J, with 15 bases between the two ends. This CDR3 is built from 14 residues. Specimen: naive CD4+ T cells from PBMCs. Subset here: CD45RA+ positively selected. This sequence originates from a man aged 18-30 years in good health. Some clones in this sample may be carry-over from other donors' samples. This sequence joins TRBV29-1 and TRBJ2-1, with D perhaps TRBD2 (6 bases). The CDR3, as DNA: TGCAGCGCCAGCGGGCGCAAGGCCTACAATGAGCAGTTCTTC. The encoded protein is CSASGRKAYNEQFF.